The present TCR beta chain was sequenced within a study of T cell changes during pregnancy in multiple sclerosis. The CDR3 contains 16 residues. V was clipped by 0 bases and J by 5 bases; unmatched bases: 8. Germline V gene lookup returns CDR1 SGHTA and CDR2 FQGTGA. Here immunoSEQ multiplex PCR was the method, and the copy in TCRdb shows in-frame clones only, minus some. The repertoire holds more than 100,000 clones, with about 90% as singletons. This clonotype was obtained from a female donor with multiple sclerosis, enrolled in a pregnancy study. The chain carries TRBV7-3 and TRBJ2-3; 7 bases are a match to TRBD2. Sequencing used peripheral blood, obtained after pregnancy. Here the CDR3 reads CASSLTMGEGQDTQYF. In DNA form, the CDR3 reads TGTGCCAGCAGCTTAACGATGGGGGAGGGCCAAGATACGCAGTATTTT.